This T cell receptor (beta chain) stems from a study of cytomegalovirus exposure and HLA in healthy donors. Study-wide points: Clonal expansion, a later analysis showed, was greater in HLA-associated TCR beta chains than in equally common others. There were three CMV-associated chains whose specificity for CMV antigens was confirmed in vitro.

The PCR made use of 60 Vbeta and 13 Jbeta primers. The assay was immunoSEQ multiplex PCR, and TCRdb's table has in-frame clones only and misses some. The repertoire holds about 90,000 clones, with over 65% as singletons. Comments on this clone: What it binds is unknown.

Germline CDR1 LNHNV, CDR2 YYDKDF (reference sequence). CDR3 length: 15 residues. The ends were cut back, 0 bases at V and 1 base at J, with 7 bases in the middle. The receptor was derived from a woman younger than 30 in good health and CMV-seropositive. The chain is built from TRBV15 and TRBJ1-5; D unresolved. Sequenced sample: PBMCs. CDR3 amino acids: CATSRDTRSNQPQHF. CDR3 coding DNA: TGTGCCACCAGCAGAGATACGAGGAGCAATCAGCCCCAGCATTTT. The full variable domain, rest sourced from reference TRBV15 and TRBJ1-5, is DAMVIQNPRYQVTQFGKPVTLSCSQTLNHNVMYWYQQKSSQAPKLLFHYYDKDFNNEADTPDNFQSRRPNTSFCFLDIRSPGLGDTAMYLCATSRDTRSNQPQHFGDGTRLSIL.